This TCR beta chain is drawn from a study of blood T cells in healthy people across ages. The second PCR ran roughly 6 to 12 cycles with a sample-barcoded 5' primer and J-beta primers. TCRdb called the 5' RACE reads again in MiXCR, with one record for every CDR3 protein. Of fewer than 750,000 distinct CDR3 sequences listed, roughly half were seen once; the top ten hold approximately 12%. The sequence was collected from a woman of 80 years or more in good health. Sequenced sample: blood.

The chain's CDR3 is CASSEAANAKNIQYF. CDR3 DNA: TGTGCCAGCAGTGAAGCGGCAAACGCCAAAAACATTCAGTACTTC. V is TRBV6-1 and J is TRBJ2-4; D remains ambiguous. V gave up 0 bases and J gave up 1 base, with 7 bases separating them. The CDR3 consists of 15 residues. The V gene's germline CDR1 is MNHNS and CDR2 SASEGT.